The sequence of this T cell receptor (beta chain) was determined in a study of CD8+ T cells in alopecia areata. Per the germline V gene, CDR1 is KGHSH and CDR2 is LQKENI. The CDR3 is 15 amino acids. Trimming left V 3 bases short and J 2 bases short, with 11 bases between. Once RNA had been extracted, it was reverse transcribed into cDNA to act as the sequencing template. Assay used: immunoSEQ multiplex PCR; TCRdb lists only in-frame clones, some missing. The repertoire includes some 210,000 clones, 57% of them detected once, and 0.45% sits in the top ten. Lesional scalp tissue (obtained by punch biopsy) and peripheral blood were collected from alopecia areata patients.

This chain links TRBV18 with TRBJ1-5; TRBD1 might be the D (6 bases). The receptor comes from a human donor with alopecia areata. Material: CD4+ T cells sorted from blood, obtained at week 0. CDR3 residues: CASSPGGAGNQPQHF. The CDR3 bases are TGTGCCAGCTCACCCGGGGGGGCGGGCAATCAGCCCCAGCATTTT.